The 24 T cell receptor beta chains listed next were all sequenced from one sample in a study of T-cell reconstitution after alpha-beta-depleted transplantation in children. It was with unique molecular identifiers that the TCRbeta library was prepared. A single record per CDR3 protein comes from TCRdb applying MiXCR to the PCR reads. The sample yields some 340,000 distinct CDR3 sequences, 10% seen once. The material sequenced was PBMCs from the stem cell graft donor, taken from the stem cell graft. These receptors were taken from a human donor who donated a stem cell graft to a child with acute lymphoblastic leukemia.

This clonotype was recorded a few times. Written as DNA, the CDR3 is TGTGCCAGCAGCTCTAGCGGGAACGCAGATACGCAGTATTTT. It codes for CASSSSGNADTQYF. The chain combines TRBV7-3 with TRBJ2-3, with 9 bases matching TRBD2. Germline V gene lookup returns CDR1 SGHTA and CDR2 FQGTGA. Trimming took 4 bases from V and 4 from J; bases not matched to a gene: 3. CDR3 size: 14 residues.

This clonotype was counted between two and nine times. V gene TRBV20-1 combines with J gene TRBJ2-7; a possible D gene is TRBD1 (5 bases). The CDR3 loop spans 13 amino acids. V lost 4 bases, J lost 3 bases, and 13 bases lay in between. Germline CDR1 reads DFQATT; CDR2 reads SNEGSKA (reference sequence). The DNA for the CDR3 is TGCAGTGCTAAAGGCAGGGATCTCTACGAGCAGTACTTC. It is translated as CSAKGRDLYEQYF.

This clonotype was recorded many times. The chain recombines TRBV7-2 with TRBJ1-1; no firm D call. Between the trimmed V and J ends, which lost 3 bases and 6 bases, there was a span of 17 bases. The CDR3 consists of 15 residues. The germline V gene has CDR1 SGHTA and CDR2 FQGNSA. The DNA of the CDR3 is TGTGCCAGCAGCTTGACATCACCATCGGTCGCTGAAGCTTTCTTT. Translating it yields CASSLTSPSVAEAFF.

This clonotype appeared many times. V and J are TRBV29-1 and TRBJ2-3, with 8 bases identical to TRBD2. The CDR3 has 12 residues. Looked up from germline, CDR1 is SQVTM and CDR2 is ANQGSEA. V was clipped by 8 bases and J by 1 base; unmatched bases: 2. The CDR3 region has the DNA TGCAGCATGACTAGCGGCACAGATACGCAGTATTTT. Residues: CSMTSGTDTQYF.

This clonotype was observed at least ten times. The chain couples TRBV7-9 to TRBJ1-4; D unclear. Germline values: CDR1 SEHNR, CDR2 FQNEAQ (reference sequence). The V and J ends lost 3 bases and 5 bases respectively, with 10 bases between them. This CDR3 contains 14 residues. This CDR3 reads CASSFRSINEKLFF. The CDR3 DNA is TGTGCCAGCAGCTTCCGCAGTATAAATGAAAAACTGTTTTTT.

This clonotype was seen at least ten times. The chain combines TRBV27 with TRBJ2-1; D is uncertain. Trimming stripped 3 bases from V and 3 bases from J, with 6 bases between. Germline CDR1 is MNHEY and CDR2 is SMNVEV (reference sequence). The CDR3 sequence is 13 residues long. CDR3 DNA: TGTGCCAGCAGTTTGGCTTTCTACAATGAGCAGTTCTTC. It yields the protein CASSLAFYNEQFF.

This clonotype was seen many times. This sequence joins TRBV9 and TRBJ1-5; D perhaps matches TRBD1 (6 bases). The ends were cut back, 0 bases at V and 3 bases at J, with 10 bases in the middle. The CDR3 extends over 15 amino acids. Germline lookup yields CDR1 SGDLS and CDR2 YYNGEE. The CDR3 sequence is CASSVGGTPNQPQHF. CDR3 DNA: TGTGCCAGCAGCGTAGGGGGGACACCCAATCAGCCCCAGCATTTT. The whole variable domain, filled in from reference TRBV9 and TRBJ1-5, reads DSGVTQTPKHLITATGQRVTLRCSPRSGDLSVYWYQQSLDQGLQFLIQYYNGEERAKGNILERFSAQQFPDLHSELNLSSLELGDSALYFCASSVGGTPNQPQHFGDGTRLSIL.

The chain employs TRBV29-1 and TRBJ2-1; TRBD1 aligns across 7 bases. The CDR3 sequence is 14 residues long. J was trimmed by 2 bases and V by 6 bases; bases with no gene match: 7. Germline V gene sequence: CDR1 SQVTM, CDR2 ANQGSEA. The CDR3 is CSVETGNTYNEQFF. DNA for the CDR3: TGCAGCGTGGAGACAGGGAACACCTACAATGAGCAGTTCTTC.

The CDR3 DNA is TGCAGTGCCCTCCGGCCTAGCGCTTGGCAGTTCTTC. Its translation is CSALRPSAWQFF. This chain uses TRBV20-1 with TRBJ2-1, with D perhaps TRBD2 (6 bases). V was pared by 6 bases and J by 12 bases, with 18 bases between. The germline V gene has CDR1 DFQATT and CDR2 SNEGSKA (reference sequence). The CDR3 has 12 amino acids.

This clonotype was observed a handful of times. The V gene is TRBV12-3 or TRBV12-4, the J gene TRBJ2-1, with D possibly TRBD2 on 5 matching bases. The CDR3 consists of 14 residues. V shed 6 bases and J shed 1 base, with 10 bases lying between them. CDR3 in amino acids: CASRGSGSYNEQFF. The CDR3 DNA follows: TGTGCCAGCAGAGGGAGCGGTTCCTACAATGAGCAGTTCTTC.

This chain uses TRBV2 with TRBJ2-5, with 12 bases lining up with TRBD2. CDR1 SNHLY and CDR2 FYNNEI come from the germline V gene. The CDR3 length is 19 residues. The CDR3 DNA sequence: TGTACCTGCTGTACCGGGACTAGCGGGTTTCTACTACCTCAAGAGACCCAGTACTTC. Its protein product is CTCCTGTSGFLLPQETQYF.

This clonotype came up many times. The chain links TRBV7-9 to TRBJ2-2; unclear D gene. Looked up from germline, CDR1 is SEHNR and CDR2 is FQNEAQ (reference sequence). Trimming stripped 5 bases from V and 6 bases from J, with 10 bases between. This CDR3 is built from 13 residues. In DNA, the CDR3 is TGTGCCAGCAGCCCGAGTATCGCCGGGGAGCTGTTTTTT. Translation gives CASSPSIAGELFF.

V and J are TRBV15 and TRBJ2-5, with TRBD2 as a possible D gene (5 bases). The V end was cut by 4 bases, the J end by 0 bases, with 6 bases between. CDR3 length equals 13 residues. Germline CDR1 and CDR2: LNHNV and YYDKDF (reference sequence). CDR3 nucleotide sequence: TGTGCCACCAGCACGGAGGACCAAGAGACCCAGTACTTC. It is translated as CATSTEDQETQYF.

Regarding this clonotype: A much larger clone lies a single base off, so this may be a read error. The chain links TRBV3-1 to TRBJ2-1; 10 bases fit TRBD2. The J segment lost 6 bases and the V segment lost 8 bases, leaving 10 bases of the junction unmatched. The CDR3 has 15 amino acids. From germline, CDR1 is LGHDT and CDR2 YNNKEL (reference sequence). The DNA for the CDR3 is TGTGCCAGCTGCCCGGCTAGCGGGAGCGGCAATGAGCAGTTCTTC. Protein sequence: CASCPASGSGNEQFF.

The chain couples TRBV7-2 to TRBJ1-1; 7 nucleotides line up with TRBD1. Germline-derived CDR1 and CDR2 are SGHTA and FQGNSA. The CDR3 is made up of 15 amino acids. V shed 8 bases, J shed 0 bases, and the junction held 9 bases outside the gene matches. This CDR3 is CASGGQELMNTEAFF. CDR3 in DNA: TGTGCCAGCGGAGGACAGGAATTGATGAACACTGAAGCTTTCTTT.

This clonotype occurred a few times. The chain carries TRBV7-3 and TRBJ2-7, with a possible D match to TRBD1 (5 bases). V was cut by 2 bases and J by 6 bases, with 17 bases left in between. Germline CDR1 and CDR2: SGHTA and FQGTGA. The CDR3 covers 15 residues. The CDR3, as DNA: TGTGCCAGCAGCTTATTCCCAGGGTTGGGCGTCGAGCAGTACTTC. Translating it yields CASSLFPGLGVEQYF.

This clonotype turned up a few times. This sequence joins TRBV2 and TRBJ2-7; possibly TRBD2 for D (5 bases). The CDR3 is 12 amino acids. Trimming removed 11 bases from V and 6 bases from J, with 17 bases in between. CDR1 is SNHLY, CDR2 FYNNEI, per germline. In nucleotides, the CDR3 is TGTGCCCTCCGCGCCGGAGGTCCCGAGCAGTACTTC. This gives the protein CALRAGGPEQYF.

This clonotype turned up a few times. This chain joins TRBV3-1 and TRBJ2-3; 7 nucleotides align to TRBD2. The CDR3 extends over 17 amino acids. Trimming removed 1 base from V and 0 bases from J; junction bases left unmatched: 7. The germline gives CDR1 LGHDT, CDR2 YNNKEL (reference sequence). This CDR3 reads CASSQVASGKSTDTQYF. As DNA, the CDR3 is TGTGCCAGCAGCCAAGTCGCTAGCGGAAAGAGCACAGATACGCAGTATTTT.

V and J are TRBV7-2 and TRBJ2-6; TRBD1 might be the D (6 bases). Germline V gene sequence: CDR1 SGHTA, CDR2 FQGNSA. The CDR3 has 14 amino acids. Trimming cost V 6 bases and J 4 bases, with 10 bases left between them. CDR3 protein: CASSTRGGANVLTF. In DNA, the CDR3 is TGTGCCAGCAGTACTAGGGGGGGGGCCAACGTCCTGACTTTC.

The chain carries TRBV10-3 and TRBJ2-1; 9 bases align to TRBD1. The CDR3 spans 17 residues. Per the germline V gene, CDR1 is ENHRY and CDR2 is SYGVKD. Trimming removed 4 bases from V and 5 bases from J; junction bases left unmatched: 12. Here the CDR3 DNA reads TGTGCCATCAGTGGGGGGCAGGGGACAGGGAGCCACAATGAGCAGTTCTTC. It yields the protein CAISGGQGTGSHNEQFF.

In nucleotides, the CDR3 is TGTGCCAGCAGCCCTCTGCCAAGGGACAGGTCGAGCTCCTACGAGCAGTACTTC. As protein: CASSPLPRDRSSSYEQYF. The rearrangement joins TRBV11-1 to TRBJ2-7; 8 bases map to TRBD1. Germline V lookup: CDR1 SGHAT, CDR2 FQDESV (reference sequence). The CDR3 is 18 amino acids. Unmatched junction bases numbered 15, after V lost 5 bases and J lost 0 bases.

This clonotype was picked up many times. This chain links TRBV7-8 with TRBJ2-2, with unresolved D. The germline V and J ends were trimmed by 5 bases and 2 bases, with 12 bases remaining between them. CDR1 and CDR2 from the germline V gene are SGHVS and FQNEAQ. CDR3 size: 15 residues. The CDR3, as DNA: TGTGCCAGCAGCCCATACCGGGTCAACACCGGGGAGCTGTTTTTT. Its protein product is CASSPYRVNTGELFF.

In this sample, this clonotype turned up a few times. V is TRBV28 and J is TRBJ2-1, with 10 bases identical to TRBD2. The CDR3 is 15 residues long. After removal of 6 bases from V and 8 bases from J, the junction contained 10 bases not matched to a gene. Germline V gene data show CDR1 as MDHEN and CDR2 as SYDVKM. This chain's CDR3 is CASRTGLAWIDEQFF. The DNA for the CDR3 is TGTGCCAGCAGGACGGGACTAGCGTGGATCGATGAGCAGTTCTTC.

This clonotype was observed a handful of times. V gene TRBV12-3 or TRBV12-4 combines with J gene TRBJ2-7; D gene unclear. The CDR3 loop spans 14 amino acids. The ends were cut back, 3 bases at V and 4 bases at J, with 13 bases in the middle. The CDR3 loop reads CASSFSGPVYEQYF. DNA for the CDR3: TGTGCCAGCAGTTTCTCCGGACCCGTGTACGAGCAGTACTTC.